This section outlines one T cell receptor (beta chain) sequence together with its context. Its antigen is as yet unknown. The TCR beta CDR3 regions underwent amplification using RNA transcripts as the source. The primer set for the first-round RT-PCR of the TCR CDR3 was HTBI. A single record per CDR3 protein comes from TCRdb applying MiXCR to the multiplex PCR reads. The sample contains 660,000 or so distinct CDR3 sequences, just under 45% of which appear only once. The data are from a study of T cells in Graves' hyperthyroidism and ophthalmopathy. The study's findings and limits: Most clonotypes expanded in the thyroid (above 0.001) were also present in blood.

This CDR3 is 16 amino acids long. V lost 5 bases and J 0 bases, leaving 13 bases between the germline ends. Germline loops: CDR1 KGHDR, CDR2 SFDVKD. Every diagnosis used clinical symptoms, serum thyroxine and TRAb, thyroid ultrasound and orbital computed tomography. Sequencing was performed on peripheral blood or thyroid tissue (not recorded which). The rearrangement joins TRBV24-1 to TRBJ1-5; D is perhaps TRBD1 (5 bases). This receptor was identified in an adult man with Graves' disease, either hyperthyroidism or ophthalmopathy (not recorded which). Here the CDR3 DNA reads TGTGCCACCAGTGCTATGACAGCTTATAGCAATCAGCCCCAGCATTTT. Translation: CATSAMTAYSNQPQHF.